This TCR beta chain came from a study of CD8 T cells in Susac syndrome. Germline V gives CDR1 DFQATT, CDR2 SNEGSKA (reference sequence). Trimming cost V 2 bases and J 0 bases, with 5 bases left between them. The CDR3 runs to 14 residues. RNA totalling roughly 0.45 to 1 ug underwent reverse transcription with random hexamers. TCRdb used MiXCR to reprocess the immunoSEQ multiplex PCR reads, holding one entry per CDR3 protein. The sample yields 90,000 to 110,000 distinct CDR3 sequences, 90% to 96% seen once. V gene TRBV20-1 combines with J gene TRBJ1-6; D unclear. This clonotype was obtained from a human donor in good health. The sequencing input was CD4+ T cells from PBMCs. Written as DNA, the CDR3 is TGCAGTGCTAGAAGCAGCTCCTATAATTCACCCCTCCACTTT. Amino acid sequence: CSARSSSYNSPLHF.